A selection of T cell receptor beta chains follows, all from one sample in a study of blood T cell repertoires in COVID-19. TCRdb's table, derived via immunoSEQ multiplex PCR, lists solely in-frame clones and lacks some. The repertoire includes hundreds of thousands of clones, 85% to 90% of them detected once, and around 6% sits in the top ten. Sample: peripheral blood. These receptors were taken from a woman between 45 and 60 years old with COVID-19, enrolled during active disease. CDR3s include the opening cysteine and the closing phenylalanine or tryptophan. D genes are given only for firm matches. Some rows have no size entry. The others give once, few or many, or a class for an expanded clone.

clone_size	v_call	d_call	j_call	cdr3_nt	cdr3_aa
once	TRBV12-3/TRBV12-4	.	TRBJ1-2	TGTGCCAGCAGTGCGACAGCTAACTATGGCTACACCTTC	CASSATANYGYTF
.	TRBV15	.	TRBJ1-3	TGTGCCACCAGCACTACAGGTCTGGGCTCTGGAAACACCATATATTTT	CATSTTGLGSGNTIYF
.	TRBV5-1	.	TRBJ2-7	TGCGCCAGCAGCTTGGGCCCAGGGTCCTACGAGCAGTACTTC	CASSLGPGSYEQYF
.	TRBV20-1	TRBD2	TRBJ2-7	TGCAGTGCTAGTTACCGGCGGGAGTACGAGCAGTACTTC	CSASYRREYEQYF
.	TRBV5-4	TRBD1	TRBJ1-5	TGTGCCAGCAGCCGTGGTGGGGACAGGCATTACCAGCCCCAGCATTTT	CASSRGGDRHYQPQHF
many	TRBV19	.	TRBJ1-3	TGTGCCAGCGCCTCCGGGGACATCACTGGAAACACCATATATTTT	CASASGDITGNTIYF
few	TRBV7-6	TRBD1	TRBJ1-1	TGTGCCAGCAGCCCCCGACCAGGGGGAGAGACTGAAGCTTTCTTT	CASSPRPGGETEAFF
.	TRBV10-1	TRBD2	TRBJ2-7	TGCGCCAGCCCGCTAGCGGTTTACGAGCAGTACTTC	CASPLAVYEQYF
.	TRBV5-8	.	TRBJ1-2	TGTGCCAGCAGCTTGGTGCAGGGAGGGGGGTGGCGTGGCTACACCTTC	CASSLVQGGGWRGYTF
.	TRBV7-2	.	TRBJ2-7	TGTGCCAGCAGCCATATCCCGGGAACATTCTACGAGCAGTACTTC	CASSHIPGTFYEQYF
.	TRBV18	.	TRBJ2-7	TGTGCCAGCTCACCACGGCCTCGGGACGAGCAGTACTTC	CASSPRPRDEQYF
once	TRBV27	TRBD2	TRBJ2-1	TGTGCCAGCAAATTAGCGGGAGGGCCGGTCAATGAGCAGTTCTTC	CASKLAGGPVNEQFF
.	TRBV28	TRBD1	TRBJ1-2	TGTGCCAGCAGCAAGGGACAGGGGGCGTATGGCTACACCTTC	CASSKGQGAYGYTF
.	TRBV27	TRBD1	TRBJ1-1	TGTGCCAGCCACCGACAGGGGAGGACTGAAGCTTTCTTT	CASHRQGRTEAFF
once	TRBV30	TRBD1	TRBJ1-3	TGTGCCTGGAGTCAACCTACAGGGGCATATGGAAACACCATATATTTT	CAWSQPTGAYGNTIYF
.	TRBV11-2	TRBD2	TRBJ2-3	TGTGCCAGCAGCCTATTAGCGGGAGGAAGCACAGATACGCAGTATTTT	CASSLLAGGSTDTQYF
.	TRBV7-6	.	TRBJ2-1	TGTGCCAGCAGCTTACAGGGCTTCAACAACAATGAGCAGTTCTTC	CASSLQGFNNNEQFF
.	TRBV30	.	TRBJ2-5	TGTGCCTGGAGTGTACGAGTAACAGAGACCCAGTACTTC	CAWSVRVTETQYF
.	TRBV18	TRBD1	TRBJ1-5	TGTGCCAGCTCACCACGAGGACAGGAAGGCCAGCCCCAGCATTTT	CASSPRGQEGQPQHF
few	TRBV12-5	.	TRBJ2-1	TGTGCTAGTGCCTCCGCTGGGACTTACAATGAGCAGTTCTTC	CASASAGTYNEQFF
.	TRBV30	.	TRBJ1-1	TGTGCCTGGAGTGTATTAGGGGGGGAGAGTACTGAAGCTTTCTTT	CAWSVLGGESTEAFF
.	TRBV29-1	.	TRBJ2-1	TGCAGCGTCGTTCAGCGCCGCCCTTACAATGAGCAGTTCTTC	CSVVQRRPYNEQFF
.	TRBV3-1/TRBV3-2	.	TRBJ2-2	TGTGCCAGCAGCCTTAGTCCCGGGGAGCTGTTTTTT	CASSLSPGELFF
.	TRBV30	TRBD1	TRBJ1-6	TGTGCCTGGAGCCGTAACAGGGGAGGCAATTCACCCCTCCACTTT	CAWSRNRGGNSPLHF
.	TRBV19	TRBD1	TRBJ1-3	TGTGCCAGTCTTGCTTTGGACAGGATGAGGTCTGGAAACACCATATATTTT	CASLALDRMRSGNTIYF